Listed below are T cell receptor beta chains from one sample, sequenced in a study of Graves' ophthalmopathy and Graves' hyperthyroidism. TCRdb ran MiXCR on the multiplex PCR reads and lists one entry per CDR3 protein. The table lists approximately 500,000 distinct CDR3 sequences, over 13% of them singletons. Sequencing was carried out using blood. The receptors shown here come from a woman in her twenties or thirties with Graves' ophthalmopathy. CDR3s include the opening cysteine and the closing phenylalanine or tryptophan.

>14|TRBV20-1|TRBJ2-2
CSALLRGGNGELFF
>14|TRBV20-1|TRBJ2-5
CSARRDPAQETQYF
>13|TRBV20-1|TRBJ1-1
CSAGQGADTEAFF
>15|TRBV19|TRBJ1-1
CASNPKGGGLNEAFF
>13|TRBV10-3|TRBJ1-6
CAISVQGNSPLHF
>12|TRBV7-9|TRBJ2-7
CASSSVPHEQYF
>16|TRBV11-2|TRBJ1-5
CASSLLGQGAGQPQHF
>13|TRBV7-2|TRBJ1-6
CASSFTRNSPLHF
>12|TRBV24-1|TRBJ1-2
CATSGGNYGYTF
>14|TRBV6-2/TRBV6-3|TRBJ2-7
CASSYSGQRGEQYF
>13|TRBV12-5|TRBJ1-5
CASGLYSNQPQHF
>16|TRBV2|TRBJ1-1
CASIRRVRSMNTEAFF
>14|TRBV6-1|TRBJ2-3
CASSEAGATDTQYF
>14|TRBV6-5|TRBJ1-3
CASSSRYSGNTIYF
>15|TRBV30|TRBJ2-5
CAWGQRGYRLETQYF
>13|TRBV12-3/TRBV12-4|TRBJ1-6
CASSAGTPSPLHF
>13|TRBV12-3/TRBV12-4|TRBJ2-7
CASSLRRGREQYF
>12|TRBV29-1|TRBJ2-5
CSFGTGIETQYF
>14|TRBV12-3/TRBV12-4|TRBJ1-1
CASSLSGRYTEAFF
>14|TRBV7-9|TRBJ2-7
CARSLGIVSYKQYF
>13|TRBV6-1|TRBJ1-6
CASRAGGFSPLHF
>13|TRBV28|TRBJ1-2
CASSLWQTNGYTF
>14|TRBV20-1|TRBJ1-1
CSARDPRSHTEAFF
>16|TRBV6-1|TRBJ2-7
CASSEFGQGAIYEQYF
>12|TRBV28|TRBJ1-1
CASIRRSDEAFF
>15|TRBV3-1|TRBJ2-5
CASSQVGAPRETQYF
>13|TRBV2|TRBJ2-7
CASTRRGTLEQYF
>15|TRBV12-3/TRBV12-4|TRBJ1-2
CASSPRRVRNYGYTF
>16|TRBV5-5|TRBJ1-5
CASSADRGVSNQPQHF
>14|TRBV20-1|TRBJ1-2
CSARGSDINYGYTF
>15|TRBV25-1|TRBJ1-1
CASSESGGEGVEAFF
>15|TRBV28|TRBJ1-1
CASSLMTTGRTEAFF
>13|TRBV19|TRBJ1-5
CASSIQGSQPQHF
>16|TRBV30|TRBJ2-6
CAWRGQGASGANVLTF
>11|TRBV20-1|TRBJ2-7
CSASRTYEQYF
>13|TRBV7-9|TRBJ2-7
CASARTSGYEQYF
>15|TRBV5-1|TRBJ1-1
CASSLTEGYRSEAFF
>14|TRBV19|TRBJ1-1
CASRNRDMNTEAFF
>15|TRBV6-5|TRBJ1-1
CASSTLGRVNTEAFF
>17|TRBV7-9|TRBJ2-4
CASSLRDPELAKNIQYF
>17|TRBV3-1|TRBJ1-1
CASSQAPGPLRGTEAFF
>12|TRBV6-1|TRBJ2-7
CASLGIINEQYF
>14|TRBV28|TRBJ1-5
CTSSWTGRKQPQHF
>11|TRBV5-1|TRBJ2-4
CASSSGNIQYF
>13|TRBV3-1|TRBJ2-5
CASSPQWGETQYF
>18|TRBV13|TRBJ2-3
CASSSSIAGLGVADTQYF
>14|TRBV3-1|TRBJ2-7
CASSQGNKPYEQYF
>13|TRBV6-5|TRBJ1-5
CASSYSRAQPQHF
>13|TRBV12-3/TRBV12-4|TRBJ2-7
CASSFNSGAKQYF
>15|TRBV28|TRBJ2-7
CASSLSTGLAYEQYF
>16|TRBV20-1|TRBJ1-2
CSARDPLKGGGYGYTF
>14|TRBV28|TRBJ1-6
CASSQGQNNSPLHF
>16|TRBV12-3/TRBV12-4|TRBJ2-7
CASSLGSGRPSYEQYF
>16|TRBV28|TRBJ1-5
CASSFPAGGMGQPQHF
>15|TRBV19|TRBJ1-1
CASSITGTVNTEAFF
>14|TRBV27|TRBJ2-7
CASSWGGRDYEQYF
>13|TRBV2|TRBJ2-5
CASSRVTQETQYF
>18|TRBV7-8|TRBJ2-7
CASSRSWTLAGRSYEQYF
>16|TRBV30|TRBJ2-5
CAWSLGSGRAGETQYF
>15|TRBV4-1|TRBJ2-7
CASSHSGTGLDEQYF